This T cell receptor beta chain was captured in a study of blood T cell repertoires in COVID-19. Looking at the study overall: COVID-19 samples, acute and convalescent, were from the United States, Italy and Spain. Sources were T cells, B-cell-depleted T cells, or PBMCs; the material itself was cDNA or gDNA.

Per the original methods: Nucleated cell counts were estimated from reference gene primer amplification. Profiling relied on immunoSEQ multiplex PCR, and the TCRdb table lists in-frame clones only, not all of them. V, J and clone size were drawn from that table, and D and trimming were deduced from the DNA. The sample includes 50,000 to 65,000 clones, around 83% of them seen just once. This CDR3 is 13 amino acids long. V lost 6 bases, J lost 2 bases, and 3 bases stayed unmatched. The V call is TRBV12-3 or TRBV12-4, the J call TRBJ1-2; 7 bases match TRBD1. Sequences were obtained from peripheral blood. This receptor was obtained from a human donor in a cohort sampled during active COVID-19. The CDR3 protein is CASRRQGNYGYTF. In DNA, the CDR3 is TGTGCCAGCAGGCGACAGGGCAACTATGGCTACACCTTC.